This is a list of T cell receptor beta chains from one sample in a study of CD8+ T cells in alopecia areata. Sequencing was performed with immunoSEQ multiplex PCR; in TCRdb, only in-frame clones are kept and a portion is missing. Of hundreds of thousands of clones listed, less than 45% are singletons. Here the sequenced sample was CD4+ T cells sorted from blood, taken between weeks 30 and 35, from a patient treated with tofacitinib. All receptors derive from a human donor with alopecia areata. CDR3s include the opening cysteine and the closing phenylalanine or tryptophan. Fields, in order: D gene, clone size, J gene, V gene, CDR3 DNA, CDR3 protein. A D gene is named only where the DNA matches it firmly. Rows give clone size only sometimes, using once, few, many, or a class for an expanded clone.

D gene: TRBD2
clone size: few
J gene: TRBJ2-1
V gene: TRBV4-1
CDR3 DNA: TGCGCCAGCAGCCTAGGCCCCGGACTAGCGGGGGCGGATGAGCAGTTCTTC
CDR3 protein: CASSLGPGLAGADEQFF

D gene: .
clone size: .
J gene: TRBJ2-5
V gene: TRBV5-1
CDR3 DNA: TGCGCCAGCAGCTTGGGTGCGGTAAAAGAGACCCAGTACTTC
CDR3 protein: CASSLGAVKETQYF

D gene: .
clone size: .
J gene: TRBJ1-2
V gene: TRBV11-1
CDR3 DNA: TGTGCCAGCAGCTTACTCGAAAGTGGCTATGGCTACACCTTC
CDR3 protein: CASSLLESGYGYTF

D gene: TRBD1
clone size: .
J gene: TRBJ2-3
V gene: TRBV7-8
CDR3 DNA: TGTGCCAGCAGCTCAGGGACAGGGAGGAATACGCAGTATTTT
CDR3 protein: CASSSGTGRNTQYF

D gene: .
clone size: .
J gene: TRBJ1-1
V gene: TRBV5-1
CDR3 DNA: TGCGCCAGCAGCTTGGGAGGTTGGTCCACTGAAGCTTTCTTT
CDR3 protein: CASSLGGWSTEAFF

D gene: .
clone size: .
J gene: TRBJ2-1
V gene: TRBV5-4
CDR3 DNA: TGTGCCAGCAGCCAGGGGACGGACGAAGTTTACAATGAGCAGTTCTTC
CDR3 protein: CASSQGTDEVYNEQFF

D gene: .
clone size: .
J gene: TRBJ2-7
V gene: TRBV6-1
CDR3 DNA: TGTGCCAGCGGATCCCCCGCCAGCTCCTACGAGCAGTACTTC
CDR3 protein: CASGSPASSYEQYF

D gene: .
clone size: .
J gene: TRBJ2-7
V gene: TRBV6-6
CDR3 DNA: TGTGCCAGCAGTTACTCGAGGGTGTACGAGCAGTACTTC
CDR3 protein: CASSYSRVYEQYF

D gene: .
clone size: few
J gene: TRBJ2-4
V gene: TRBV2
CDR3 DNA: TGTGCCAGCAGTGAAGCGGAGGGAGGGGGCAGGAACATTCAGTACTTC
CDR3 protein: CASSEAEGGGRNIQYF

D gene: .
clone size: .
J gene: TRBJ1-6
V gene: TRBV7-9
CDR3 DNA: TGTGCCAGCAGCGCCACCCGAGCGGATTTTAATTCACCCCTCCACTTT
CDR3 protein: CASSATRADFNSPLHF

D gene: TRBD2
clone size: .
J gene: TRBJ2-7
V gene: TRBV30
CDR3 DNA: TGTGCCTGGAGTGCGACTAGCGGGGGGTCCTACGAGCAGTACTTC
CDR3 protein: CAWSATSGGSYEQYF

D gene: .
clone size: .
J gene: TRBJ2-5
V gene: TRBV5-4
CDR3 DNA: TGTGCCAGCAGCTCCTCAGGGAATCGGGAGACCCAGTACTTC
CDR3 protein: CASSSSGNRETQYF

D gene: .
clone size: few
J gene: TRBJ1-5
V gene: TRBV4-1
CDR3 DNA: TGCGCCAGCAGCCAAGTAAGAGGGTCGGGCAATCAGCCCCAGCATTTT
CDR3 protein: CASSQVRGSGNQPQHF

D gene: TRBD2
clone size: .
J gene: TRBJ2-1
V gene: TRBV30
CDR3 DNA: TGTGCCTGGCTCAGGACTAGCGGGATAGTTGGTGAGCAGTTCTTC
CDR3 protein: CAWLRTSGIVGEQFF

D gene: .
clone size: .
J gene: TRBJ2-5
V gene: TRBV9
CDR3 DNA: TGTGCCAGCAGCGTAGCTAGTACACAAGAGACCCAGTACTTC
CDR3 protein: CASSVASTQETQYF

D gene: .
clone size: few
J gene: TRBJ2-3
V gene: TRBV7-6
CDR3 DNA: TGTGCCAGCAGCCCCGAGGGTCGCACAGATACGCAGTATTTT
CDR3 protein: CASSPEGRTDTQYF

D gene: TRBD1
clone size: .
J gene: TRBJ2-1
V gene: TRBV9
CDR3 DNA: TGTGCCAGCAGCGTAGGGACAGGGTCTGACTACAATGAGCAGTTCTTC
CDR3 protein: CASSVGTGSDYNEQFF

D gene: TRBD2
clone size: .
J gene: TRBJ2-3
V gene: TRBV2
CDR3 DNA: TGTGCCAGCAGGAAGCGGGGGGGCTACACAGATACGCAGTATTTT
CDR3 protein: CASRKRGGYTDTQYF

D gene: TRBD1
clone size: .
J gene: TRBJ1-6
V gene: TRBV5-6
CDR3 DNA: TGTGCCAGCAGCTTGGGAACTATTGGGACAGGGATTGTGACACCCCTCCACTTT
CDR3 protein: CASSLGTIGTGIVTPLHF

D gene: .
clone size: few
J gene: TRBJ2-3
V gene: TRBV19
CDR3 DNA: TGTGCCAGTAGTAATACGGGGACAGATACGCAGTATTTT
CDR3 protein: CASSNTGTDTQYF

D gene: .
clone size: few
J gene: TRBJ2-1
V gene: TRBV5-1
CDR3 DNA: TGCGCCAGCAGCTTCCAGGGATATCCATACAATGAGCAGTTCTTC
CDR3 protein: CASSFQGYPYNEQFF

D gene: TRBD1
clone size: .
J gene: TRBJ1-2
V gene: TRBV5-4
CDR3 DNA: TGTGCCAGCAGCTTGGCCGCACAGGGGGCGTGGGGCTACACCTTC
CDR3 protein: CASSLAAQGAWGYTF

D gene: TRBD1
clone size: few
J gene: TRBJ2-6
V gene: TRBV29-1
CDR3 DNA: TGCAGCGCCTCCCGAACAGGGGGCTCTGGGGCCAACGTCCTGACTTTC
CDR3 protein: CSASRTGGSGANVLTF

D gene: .
clone size: .
J gene: TRBJ1-1
V gene: TRBV5-1
CDR3 DNA: TGCGCCAGCAGCTTGGACAGGGCCACTGAAGCTTTCTTT
CDR3 protein: CASSLDRATEAFF

D gene: TRBD1
clone size: once
J gene: TRBJ1-6
V gene: TRBV6-1
CDR3 DNA: TGTGCCAGCAGTGGGGGACAGGGGTATTCACCCCTCCACTTT
CDR3 protein: CASSGGQGYSPLHF

D gene: .
clone size: .
J gene: TRBJ2-7
V gene: TRBV29-1
CDR3 DNA: TGCAGCGTTGAAGAGGGGGGACACTCCTACGAGCAGTACTTC
CDR3 protein: CSVEEGGHSYEQYF

D gene: .
clone size: .
J gene: TRBJ2-6
V gene: TRBV27
CDR3 DNA: TGTGCCAGTGCCAGACAGTTCCACTCTGGGGCCAACGTCCTGACTTTC
CDR3 protein: CASARQFHSGANVLTF

D gene: TRBD1
clone size: .
J gene: TRBJ2-7
V gene: TRBV7-9
CDR3 DNA: TGTGCCAGCAGCTTAGAACTCGCAGGGGGTGGCGGGCAGTACTTC
CDR3 protein: CASSLELAGGGGQYF

D gene: .
clone size: .
J gene: TRBJ2-4
V gene: TRBV5-1
CDR3 DNA: TGCGCCAGCAGAGGACAAATTGGCGCGGACATTCAGTACTTC
CDR3 protein: CASRGQIGADIQYF

D gene: .
clone size: .
J gene: TRBJ1-1
V gene: TRBV4-1
CDR3 DNA: TGCGCCAGCAGCCAGTGGGACATGGTATCTGAAGCTTTCTTT
CDR3 protein: CASSQWDMVSEAFF

D gene: TRBD1
clone size: few
J gene: TRBJ2-6
V gene: TRBV30
CDR3 DNA: TGTGCCTGGAATCGGGACAGGGTTTCTGGGGCCAACGTCCTGACTTTC
CDR3 protein: CAWNRDRVSGANVLTF

D gene: .
clone size: .
J gene: TRBJ2-3
V gene: TRBV30
CDR3 DNA: TGTGCCTGGAACCCGGTAGGCACAGATACGCAGTATTTT
CDR3 protein: CAWNPVGTDTQYF

D gene: .
clone size: many
J gene: TRBJ1-5
V gene: TRBV7-2
CDR3 DNA: TGTGCCAGCAGCTCACAGGGTTCGGCGAATCAGCCCCAGCATTTT
CDR3 protein: CASSSQGSANQPQHF

D gene: TRBD1
clone size: once
J gene: TRBJ1-2
V gene: TRBV7-9
CDR3 DNA: TGTGCCAGCAGCTTGGAAAGGGGGCGCAGCTATGGCTACACCTTC
CDR3 protein: CASSLERGRSYGYTF

D gene: TRBD1
clone size: .
J gene: TRBJ1-2
V gene: TRBV30
CDR3 DNA: TGTGCCTGGAGTGTACGGGGTACAGGGGGCAACTATGGCTACACCTTC
CDR3 protein: CAWSVRGTGGNYGYTF

D gene: TRBD1
clone size: few
J gene: TRBJ2-7
V gene: TRBV19
CDR3 DNA: TGTGCCAGTAGTATACTTGGGACAGGGGGCTACGAGCAGTACTTC
CDR3 protein: CASSILGTGGYEQYF

D gene: TRBD1
clone size: many
J gene: TRBJ1-1
V gene: TRBV19
CDR3 DNA: TGTGCCACCGGTCGGACAGGGAGCACTGAAGCTTTCTTT
CDR3 protein: CATGRTGSTEAFF

D gene: .
clone size: .
J gene: TRBJ2-1
V gene: TRBV6-5
CDR3 DNA: TGTGCCAGCAGACTCGACCCCCGCGCCGGCAATGAGCAGTTCTTC
CDR3 protein: CASRLDPRAGNEQFF

D gene: .
clone size: few
J gene: TRBJ1-3
V gene: TRBV2
CDR3 DNA: TGTGCCAGCAGATTGGGGGAAGACAGGCGGATATATTTT
CDR3 protein: CASRLGEDRRIYF

D gene: TRBD2
clone size: once
J gene: TRBJ2-1
V gene: TRBV5-1
CDR3 DNA: TGCGCCAGCAGCTTGGGGGACTACAAAAATGAGCAGTTCTTC
CDR3 protein: CASSLGDYKNEQFF

D gene: .
clone size: .
J gene: TRBJ1-3
V gene: TRBV29-1
CDR3 DNA: TGCAGCGTTGAAGAGAGGAGCTCTGGAAACACCATATATTTT
CDR3 protein: CSVEERSSGNTIYF

D gene: .
clone size: .
J gene: TRBJ1-5
V gene: TRBV6-4
CDR3 DNA: TGTGCCAGCAGTGGAACAGCCATCAATCAGCCCCAGCATTTT
CDR3 protein: CASSGTAINQPQHF

D gene: .
clone size: .
J gene: TRBJ2-2
V gene: TRBV18
CDR3 DNA: TGTGCCAGCTCACCACCAGTTGCGGGAATGGACACCGGGGAGCTGTTTTTT
CDR3 protein: CASSPPVAGMDTGELFF

D gene: .
clone size: .
J gene: TRBJ2-7
V gene: TRBV4-1
CDR3 DNA: TGCGCCAGCAGCCGTGCGCACTCTATTCCAGACACCTACGAGCAGTACTTC
CDR3 protein: CASSRAHSIPDTYEQYF

D gene: .
clone size: .
J gene: TRBJ2-3
V gene: TRBV23-1
CDR3 DNA: TGCGCCAGCAGTCAATCGATTGAGGGAGCCCCGGCAACAGATACGCAGTATTTT
CDR3 protein: CASSQSIEGAPATDTQYF

D gene: TRBD1
clone size: .
J gene: TRBJ2-5
V gene: TRBV7-2
CDR3 DNA: TGTGCCAGCAGCTTTACCCCGACAGGGTTAGAGACCCAGTACTTC
CDR3 protein: CASSFTPTGLETQYF

D gene: TRBD1
clone size: few
J gene: TRBJ1-2
V gene: TRBV27
CDR3 DNA: TGTGCCAGCAGTCACATACAGGGGCTCGGCGGCAACTATGGCTACACCTTC
CDR3 protein: CASSHIQGLGGNYGYTF

D gene: .
clone size: .
J gene: TRBJ1-2
V gene: TRBV25-1
CDR3 DNA: TGTGCCAGCAGCTCAGCCCGGGACGCTTACTATGGCTACACCTTC
CDR3 protein: CASSSARDAYYGYTF

D gene: .
clone size: few
J gene: TRBJ2-4
V gene: TRBV5-6
CDR3 DNA: TGTGCCAGCAGCTTGGTTAGGGCAGACGAGTACTTC
CDR3 protein: CASSLVRADEYF

D gene: TRBD1
clone size: .
J gene: TRBJ1-2
V gene: TRBV5-1
CDR3 DNA: TGCGCCAGCAGCTCGGGTGGACAGGGTGGTCACTATGGCTACACCTTC
CDR3 protein: CASSSGGQGGHYGYTF

D gene: .
clone size: once
J gene: TRBJ1-2
V gene: TRBV29-1
CDR3 DNA: TGCAGCGTTGAAGATCCGGACCCGAACTATGGCTACACCTTC
CDR3 protein: CSVEDPDPNYGYTF

D gene: TRBD1
clone size: .
J gene: TRBJ2-5
V gene: TRBV6-5
CDR3 DNA: TGTGCCAGCAGTTACTCGGGACAGGGGGTCGGGGAGACCCAGTACTTC
CDR3 protein: CASSYSGQGVGETQYF

D gene: .
clone size: few
J gene: TRBJ1-2
V gene: TRBV10-3
CDR3 DNA: TGTGCCATCACGAAGTCAACCGGGACACCCAATGGCTACACCTTC
CDR3 protein: CAITKSTGTPNGYTF

D gene: .
clone size: .
J gene: TRBJ2-4
V gene: TRBV10-2
CDR3 DNA: TGCGCCAGCAGTCGGGGAGGGGGCGGTGTTAACATTCAGTACTTC
CDR3 protein: CASSRGGGGVNIQYF

D gene: .
clone size: few
J gene: TRBJ2-1
V gene: TRBV5-6
CDR3 DNA: TGTGCCAGCAGCTGGGGGAGGGAGCAGTTCTTC
CDR3 protein: CASSWGREQFF